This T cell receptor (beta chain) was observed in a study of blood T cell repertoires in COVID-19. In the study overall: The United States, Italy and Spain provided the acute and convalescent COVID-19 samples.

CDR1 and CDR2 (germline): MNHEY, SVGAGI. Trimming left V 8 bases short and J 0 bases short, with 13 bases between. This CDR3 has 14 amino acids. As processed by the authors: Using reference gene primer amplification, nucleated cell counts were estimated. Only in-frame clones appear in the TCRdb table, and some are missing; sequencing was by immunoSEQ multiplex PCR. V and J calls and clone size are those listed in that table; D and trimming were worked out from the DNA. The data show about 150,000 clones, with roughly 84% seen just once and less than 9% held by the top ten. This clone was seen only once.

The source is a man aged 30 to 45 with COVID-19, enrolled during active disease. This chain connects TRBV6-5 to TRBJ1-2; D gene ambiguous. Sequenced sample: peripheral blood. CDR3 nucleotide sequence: TGTGCCAGCGTGAGGGAACCAGCTAACTATGGCTACACCTTC. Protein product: CASVREPANYGYTF.